The next 32 T cell receptor beta chains were all read from a single sample in a study of Graves' ophthalmopathy and Graves' hyperthyroidism. The study amplified TCR beta CDR3 regions using RNA transcripts. First-round RT-PCR used HTBI primers; second-round multiplex PCR followed. MiXCR, applied by TCRdb to the multiplex PCR reads, yields one record per CDR3 protein. The data show fewer than 350,000 distinct CDR3 sequences, 17% seen once. What was sequenced was peripheral blood. These receptors were collected from an adult man with Graves' ophthalmopathy.

The sample holds many counts of this clonotype. The CDR3 DNA reads as TGTGCCAGCAGCTTAGAATGGGACATATCCTACGAGCAGTACTTC. This sequence encodes CASSLEWDISYEQYF. The V and J genes are TRBV11-2 and TRBJ2-7, with a possible D match to TRBD1 (6 bases). The germline gives CDR1 SGHAT, CDR2 FQNNGV. V lost 0 bases and J lost 1, with 10 bases in between. The CDR3 has 15 amino acids.

The chain employs TRBV15 and TRBJ2-5; D not resolved. Germline CDR1 LNHNV, CDR2 YYDKDF (reference sequence). V lost 1 base and J lost 1, with 10 bases in between. The CDR3 covers 15 residues. CDR3 protein: CATSRGFGVQETQYF. The CDR3 bases are TGTGCCACCAGCAGAGGATTCGGTGTCCAAGAGACCCAGTACTTC. Using reference TRBV15 and TRBJ2-5 for the parts outside the CDR3, the full variable domain is DAMVIQNPRYQVTQFGKPVTLSCSQTLNHNVMYWYQQKSSQAPKLLFHYYDKDFNNEADTPDNFQSRRPNTSFCFLDIRSPGLGDTAMYLCATSRGFGVQETQYFGPGTRLLVL.

The table lists this clonotype with many counts. The V and J genes are TRBV6-1 and TRBJ1-1, with D possibly TRBD1 on 6 matching bases. Germline-derived CDR1 and CDR2 are MNHNS and SASEGT. Trimming took off 2 bases at V and 1 base at J, with 11 bases between the two ends. There are 15 residues in the CDR3. The CDR3, as DNA: TGTGCCAGCAGTGAACACAGGGTGTCGAACACTGAAGCTTTCTTT. It translates to CASSEHRVSNTEAFF.

This clonotype showed up many times. The chain carries TRBV30 and TRBJ2-7; D is perhaps TRBD1 (6 bases). CDR3 length equals 12 residues. Trimming pared 6 bases from V and 4 bases from J, leaving 13 bases between. Germline V lookup: CDR1 GTSNPN, CDR2 SVGIG (reference sequence). The CDR3 DNA sequence: TGTGCCTGCCCTGGACAGAATTACGAGCAGTACTTC. Translation: CACPGQNYEQYF.

This clonotype has at least ten counts. The chain links TRBV19 to TRBJ1-5; TRBD1 might be the D (5 bases). The CDR3 totals 17 residues. Trimming removed 1 base at V and 2 bases at J, with 15 bases between. Per germline, CDR1 LNHDA and CDR2 SQIVND (reference sequence). CDR3 DNA: TGTGCCAGTAGTATAGGGGGCAGAGTAGGGGGCAATCAGCCCCAGCATTTT. Amino acid sequence: CASSIGGRVGGNQPQHF.

The chain carries TRBV30 and TRBJ2-7, with 10 bases identical to TRBD2. Germline lookup yields CDR1 GTSNPN and CDR2 SVGIG (reference sequence). J lost 3 bases, V lost 0 bases, and 2 bases had no gene match. The CDR3 extends over 14 amino acids. The CDR3 here is CAWSVVAGGYEQYF. The CDR3 DNA reads TGTGCCTGGAGTGTAGTAGCGGGGGGCTACGAGCAGTACTTC.

This clonotype was detected many times. This chain links TRBV29-1 with TRBJ2-7, with D maybe TRBD1 (9 bases). Germline loops: CDR1 SQVTM, CDR2 ANQGSEA. The CDR3 sequence is 12 residues long. V lost 8 bases to trimming and J lost 4 bases, with 15 bases between them. The DNA of the CDR3 is TGCAGCACGGGGGGGACAGGGTACGAGCAGTACTTC. This encodes CSTGGTGYEQYF.

This clonotype was counted at least ten times. In nucleotides, the CDR3 is TGTGCCAGCAGCTTCAACAGGGACTATGGCTACACCTTC. Its protein product is CASSFNRDYGYTF. This chain joins TRBV7-9 and TRBJ1-2, with a weak D call TRBD1 (6 bases). CDR1 SEHNR and CDR2 FQNEAQ come from the germline V gene (reference sequence). V lost 3 bases and J lost 3, with 8 bases in between. The CDR3 covers 13 residues. Full variable domain (rest looked up from reference TRBV7-9 and TRBJ1-2): DTGVSQNPRHKITKRGQNVTFRCDPISEHNRLYWYRQTLGQGPEFLTYFQNEAQLEKSRLLSDRFSAERPKGSFSTLEIQRTEQGDSAMYLCASSFNRDYGYTFGSGTRLTVV.

This clonotype was picked up many times. The rearrangement joins TRBV7-3 to TRBJ1-1, with 12 nucleotides matching TRBD1. V lost 4 bases, J lost 4 bases, and 7 bases stayed unmatched. Germline CDR1 and CDR2: SGHTA and FQGTGA. There are 16 residues in the CDR3. The CDR3 DNA reads TGTGCCAGCAGCTCCGGGACAGGGGGCTCGGGCACTGAAGCTTTCTTT. The encoded protein is CASSSGTGGSGTEAFF.

This clonotype was detected ten times or more. The rearrangement uses TRBV7-3 and TRBJ2-2, with no clear D. Germline loops: CDR1 SGHTA, CDR2 FQGTGA. Trimming took 5 bases from V and 1 from J, leaving 14 bases between them. There are 16 residues in the CDR3. The CDR3 is CASSPDRTGNTGELFF. CDR3 DNA sequence: TGTGCCAGCAGCCCGGATCGAACTGGGAACACCGGGGAGCTGTTTTTT.

This clonotype was picked up many times. This chain connects TRBV12-3 or TRBV12-4 to TRBJ1-1; the D gene is possibly TRBD1 (5 bases). V shed 2 bases and J shed 1 base, with 8 bases lying between them. This CDR3 has 14 residues. CDR3 sequence: CASSLTGANTEAFF. DNA for the CDR3: TGTGCCAGCAGTTTAACAGGTGCGAACACTGAAGCTTTCTTT.

This clonotype was counted only a few times. V usage is TRBV12-3 or TRBV12-4 and J usage is TRBJ2-7, with a weak D call TRBD2 (6 bases). Trimming stripped 8 bases from V and 5 bases from J, with 13 bases between. This CDR3 is 12 amino acids long. The CDR3 DNA reads as TGTGCCAGCGGGGCGGGGTTCCACGAGCAGTACTTC. Encoded protein: CASGAGFHEQYF.

The table lists this clonotype with many counts. This chain uses TRBV12-3 or TRBV12-4 with TRBJ1-2; 10 bases align to TRBD1. J lost 6 bases, V lost 6 bases, and 4 bases had no gene match. The CDR3 spans 13 residues. This chain's CDR3 is CASRRQGAHGYTF. The CDR3 DNA reads TGTGCCAGCAGAAGACAGGGGGCGCATGGCTACACCTTC.

At least ten counts were recorded for this clonotype. This CDR3 reads CASSPTFETQYF. The CDR3 DNA follows: TGTGCCAGCAGCCCTACTTTCGAGACCCAGTACTTC. The chain joins TRBV7-9 to TRBJ2-5; the D is unclear. This CDR3 contains 12 residues. V was pared by 5 bases and J by 5 bases, with 9 bases between. Germline V lookup: CDR1 SEHNR, CDR2 FQNEAQ (reference sequence).

About this clonotype itself: The conserved closing phenylalanine or tryptophan is absent in this CDR3, likely reflecting a read error. J is TRBJ2-5 and V is TRBV2; D is perhaps TRBD1 or TRBD2 (5 bases each). Germline CDR1 and CDR2: SNHLY and FYNNEI. The length of the CDR3 is 14 residues. Trimming shortened V by 5 bases and J by 3 bases, and 13 bases separated the two germline ends. The DNA for the CDR3 is TGTGCCAGCAGTCGGGACCGAGGGGAAGAGACCCAGTACCTC. As protein: CASSRDRGEETQYL.

This clonotype showed up many times. The V call is TRBV28, the J call TRBJ2-5; 12 bases line up with TRBD2. Germline CDR1 reads MDHEN; CDR2 reads SYDVKM. This CDR3 spans 15 amino acids. The J segment lost 5 bases and the V segment lost 3 bases, leaving 4 bases of the junction unmatched. The CDR3 sequence is CASSFSSGGVETQYF. The DNA of the CDR3 is TGTGCCAGCAGTTTTTCTAGCGGGGGGGTGGAGACCCAGTACTTC.

J is TRBJ1-1 and V is TRBV11-1; 7 nucleotides agree with TRBD1. V lost 5 bases and J lost 4; bases outside the gene matches: 13. Germline V CDR1 and CDR2: SGHAT, FQDESV (reference sequence). There are 16 residues in the CDR3. For the CDR3, the DNA is TGTGCCAGCAGCCCCCTTGGCCGACAGGGAGGCACTGAAGCTTTCTTT. Its protein is CASSPLGRQGGTEAFF.

This clonotype was detected ten times or more. This chain connects TRBV5-1 to TRBJ2-2; D remains ambiguous. The V and J ends lost 1 base and 2 bases respectively, with 9 bases between them. Germline V gene lookup returns CDR1 SGHRS and CDR2 YFSETQ. The CDR3 is made up of 15 amino acids. The CDR3 DNA reads as TGCGCCAGCAGCTTGCCCGCCGCAAACACCGGGGAGCTGTTTTTT. This encodes CASSLPAANTGELFF.

Ten or more counts support this clonotype. The gene calls are TRBV6-2 or TRBV6-3 and TRBJ1-1; D is undetermined. Trimming left V 5 bases short and J 7 bases short, with 11 bases between. The CDR3 length is 12 residues. CDR1 and CDR2 from the germline V gene are MNHEY and SVGEGT. CDR3 nucleotide sequence: TGTGCCAGCAGTAGAGTGGCGGATGAAGCTTTCTTT. This encodes CASSRVADEAFF.

The CDR3 protein is CASSQFRSAGLSYGYTF. The CDR3 bases are TGTGCCAGCAGCCAATTTAGGTCGGCAGGGTTAAGCTATGGCTACACCTTC. The genes are TRBV4-2 and TRBJ1-2, with D possibly TRBD1 on 5 matching bases. Germline lookup yields CDR1 LGHNA and CDR2 YNFKEQ. Trimming left V 2 bases short and J 4 bases short, with 20 bases between. The CDR3 is 17 amino acids.

The CDR3 DNA reads TGTGCCAGCAGTGAAGCCCTATGGGACAATGCTGGGCAGCCCCAGCATTTT. Translating gives CASSEALWDNAGQPQHF. V usage is TRBV6-1 and J usage is TRBJ1-5; a possible D gene is TRBD1 (6 bases). Trimming pared 0 bases from V and 7 bases from J, leaving 19 bases between. Germline V gene sequence: CDR1 MNHNS, CDR2 SASEGT. The CDR3 has 17 residues.

This clonotype was observed at least ten times. The chain is built from TRBV5-1 and TRBJ1-2; 8 positions agree with TRBD1. Germline values: CDR1 SGHRS, CDR2 YFSETQ. V gave up 4 bases and J gave up 6 bases; unmatched junction bases: 8. The CDR3 runs to 14 residues. The DNA of the CDR3 is TGCGCCAGCAGCCCGGGTTCAGGGGGCGATGGCTACACCTTC. It specifies CASSPGSGGDGYTF.

This clonotype has at least ten counts. The rearrangement links TRBV2 to TRBJ1-1; no firm D call. V gave up 5 bases and J gave up 1 base, with 11 bases separating them. The CDR3 is 14 residues long. Germline V gives CDR1 SNHLY, CDR2 FYNNEI. In nucleotides, the CDR3 is TGTGCCAGCAGTTTTATGGGCCAGAACACTGAAGCTTTCTTT. Its translation: CASSFMGQNTEAFF.

This clonotype was detected ten times or more. The chain employs TRBV28 and TRBJ2-5; D may be TRBD2 (5 bases). CDR3 length: 13 amino acids. The V gene's germline CDR1 is MDHEN and CDR2 SYDVKM. Trimming removed 5 bases from V and 2 bases from J, with 9 bases in between. CDR3 DNA: TGTGCCAGCAGTCCCAGACTACAAGAGACCCAGTACTTC. Residues: CASSPRLQETQYF. The full variable domain, its missing parts supplied by reference TRBV28 and TRBJ2-5, is DVKVTQSSRYLVKRTGEKVFLECVQDMDHENMFWYRQDPGLGLRLIYFSYDVKMKEKGDIPEGYSVSREKKERFSLILESASTNQTSMYLCASSPRLQETQYFGPGTRLLVL.

This clonotype was counted ten times or more. The chain joins TRBV2 to TRBJ1-3; D is ambiguous. Germline values: CDR1 SNHLY, CDR2 FYNNEI. Trimming left V 4 bases short and J 0 bases short, with 10 bases between. This CDR3 is 15 amino acids long. CDR3 coding DNA: TGTGCCAGCAGTGCGGGCAGTCACTCTGGAAACACCATATATTTT. Protein product: CASSAGSHSGNTIYF.

At least ten counts were recorded for this clonotype. The V call is TRBV7-9, the J call TRBJ1-6, with unresolved D. Trimming pared 5 bases from V and 7 bases from J, leaving 6 bases between. The length of the CDR3 is 12 residues. The germline V gene has CDR1 SEHNR and CDR2 FQNEAQ (reference sequence). The CDR3 nucleotides are TGTGCCAGCAGCCATCCAAATTCACCCCTCCACTTT. Its translation is CASSHPNSPLHF.

At least ten counts were recorded for this clonotype. The chain combines TRBV29-1 with TRBJ2-7, with a weak D call TRBD2 (5 bases). The germline CDR1 and CDR2 sequences are SQVTM and ANQGSEA. The CDR3 spans 11 residues. Trimming cost V 4 bases and J 3 bases, with 7 bases left between them. The CDR3: CSVAGVYEQYF. The CDR3 DNA follows: TGCAGCGTTGCCGGGGTCTACGAGCAGTACTTC.

This clonotype was counted many times. One end of the junction does not line up with germline, which may come from a read error. The V call is TRBV6-5, the J call TRBJ2-5; weak D call: TRBD1 (6 bases). The CDR3 has 13 residues. The germline gives CDR1 MNHEY, CDR2 SVGAGI. The CDR3: CASSYFRGETRYF. The CDR3 coding sequence is TGTGCCAGCAGTTACTTCAGGGGAGAGACCCGGTACTTC.

This clonotype was recorded many times. The chain has TRBV7-9 and TRBJ1-5, with D possibly matching TRBD1 (6 bases). Trimming removed 1 base at V and 3 bases at J, with 13 bases between. Germline loops: CDR1 SEHNR, CDR2 FQNEAQ (reference sequence). The length of the CDR3 is 16 residues. CDR3 sequence (DNA): TGTGCCAGCAGCTTAGAGGGTACAGGGTACAATCAGCCCCAGCATTTT. Protein product: CASSLEGTGYNQPQHF.

Many counts were recorded for this clonotype. The chain uses TRBV5-1 and TRBJ2-3; no firm D call. Germline CDR1 and CDR2: SGHRS and YFSETQ. The CDR3 has 14 residues. V dropped 1 base and J dropped 1 base, with 7 bases sitting between them. CDR3 in amino acids: CASSLQARTDTQYF. DNA for the CDR3: TGCGCCAGCAGCTTGCAAGCACGCACAGATACGCAGTATTTT.

V gene TRBV6-4 combines with J gene TRBJ2-2; D is perhaps TRBD1 (6 bases). CDR3 length: 17 amino acids. Trimming removed 6 bases from V and 0 bases from J, with 17 bases in between. Germline V gives CDR1 MRHNA, CDR2 SNTAGT. This CDR3 is CASRPAQDSSNTGELFF. For the CDR3, the DNA is TGTGCCAGCAGGCCAGCTCAGGACAGTTCGAACACCGGGGAGCTGTTTTTT.

Notes on this clonotype: One junction end disagrees with the germline gene, perhaps due to a read error. The chain recombines TRBV6-2 or TRBV6-3 with TRBJ1-1; no definite D call. Per the germline V gene, CDR1 is MNHEY and CDR2 is SVGEGT. The CDR3 spans 13 residues. The CDR3 loop is CASDTGSYTEASF. The CDR3 DNA follows: TGTGCCAGCGACACGGGCAGCTACACTGAAGCTTCCTTT.